Presented here are 26 T cell receptor beta chains from one specimen sequenced in a study of monozygotic twins with inflammatory bowel disease. TCRdb re-called the 5' RACE reads; every CDR3 protein appears as one record, without DNA. The sample totals about 160,000 distinct CDR3 sequences. Material: blood. These receptors all come from a human donor with ulcerative colitis or Crohn's disease, or a healthy co-twin of an affected twin (not recorded which).

This chain connects TRBV20-1 to TRBJ1-2; TCRdb returns TRBD1, unconfirmable since there is no DNA. This CDR3 spans 15 amino acids. The germline gives CDR1 DFQATT, CDR2 SNEGSKA (reference sequence). The CDR3 sequence: CSARDREVGNYGYTF.

This chain uses TRBV10-3 with TRBJ1-2; TCRdb designates TRBD1, a call that cannot be tested without DNA. Germline V gene lookup returns CDR1 ENHRY and CDR2 SYGVKD. CDR3 length equals 14 residues. CDR3 region: CAISSGDRVYGYTF.

The rearrangement links TRBV13 to TRBJ2-3; the D call from TCRdb, TRBD1, cannot be confirmed without DNA. Germline CDR1 is PRHDT and CDR2 is FYEKMQ (reference sequence). CDR3 length: 13 residues. CDR3 sequence: CASSPNREYTQYF.

CDR3 in amino acids: CASSLGYPETQYF. The V call is TRBV11-2, the J call TRBJ2-5. CDR1 and CDR2 from the germline V gene are SGHAT and FQNNGV. The CDR3 runs 13 residues.

J is TRBJ2-7 and V is TRBV6-5; TCRdb's assignment of TRBD1 cannot be checked, as there is no DNA. This CDR3 comprises 16 residues. Looked up from germline, CDR1 is MNHEY and CDR2 is SVGAGI. CDR3 loop: CASSYSKGGQSYEQYF.

V is TRBV20-1 and J is TRBJ1-5; with no DNA, the TCRdb D assignment of TRBD1 cannot be verified. The CDR3 is 16 residues long. Germline CDR1 DFQATT, CDR2 SNEGSKA (reference sequence). The CDR3 spells CSARIGTDPGRWPQHF.

The chain uses TRBV12-3 or TRBV12-4 and TRBJ2-1; TCRdb names TRBD2, which stays unverified in the absence of DNA. The CDR3 sequence is 21 residues long. The CDR3 reads CSSSLRDPGLAGGSSYNEQFF.

Here the CDR3 reads CASVARPGQTYEQYF. The V and J genes are TRBV6-1 and TRBJ2-7; the D call of TRBD1 rests on TCRdb alone, since no DNA is present to check it. CDR1 and CDR2 (germline): MNHNS, SASEGT. CDR3 length equals 15 residues.

The V gene is TRBV4-1, the J gene TRBJ2-1; TCRdb's assignment of TRBD1 cannot be checked, as there is no DNA. The CDR3 contains 11 residues. CDR1 and CDR2 (germline): MGHRA, YSYEKL. CDR3 region: CASTGVGEQFF.

The V and J genes are TRBV9 and TRBJ2-5; TCRdb picks TRBD1, but there is no DNA to check that call. Per the germline V gene, CDR1 is SGDLS and CDR2 is YYNGEE. The CDR3 runs 14 residues. The CDR3 is CASSVGQTQETQYF.

The rearrangement links TRBV15 to TRBJ1-5; the D call of TRBD1 rests on TCRdb alone, since no DNA is present to check it. The CDR3 has 19 residues. Germline loops: CDR1 LNHNV, CDR2 YYDKDF (reference sequence). CDR3: CATSGPNRDREGGNQPQHF.

This chain uses TRBV10-3 with TRBJ1-6. CDR3 length equals 14 residues. The germline V gene has CDR1 ENHRY and CDR2 SYGVKD. This CDR3 is CAISLTPDGSPLHF.

CDR3 sequence: CATSRGGQGSYEQYF. This rearrangement joins TRBV15 to TRBJ2-7; checking the TCRdb D call of TRBD1 is not possible without DNA. Germline V gives CDR1 LNHNV, CDR2 YYDKDF (reference sequence). The CDR3 totals 15 residues.

The chain combines TRBV7-9 with TRBJ1-1. Germline V gene sequence: CDR1 SEHNR, CDR2 FQNEAQ (reference sequence). The CDR3 sequence is 12 residues long. CDR3 in amino acids: CALGDGNTEAFF.

The J gene is TRBJ2-2, the V gene TRBV24-1. CDR1 is KGHDR, CDR2 SFDVKD, per germline. The CDR3 spans 12 residues. This CDR3 is CATSAGTGELFF.

V and J are TRBV10-3 and TRBJ2-7. The CDR3 is 11 residues long. Germline lookup yields CDR1 ENHRY and CDR2 SYGVKD. The CDR3 spells CAISGTYEQYF.

This chain uses TRBV5-6 with TRBJ2-2. CDR1 is SGHDT and CDR2 is YYEEEE in the germline V gene. This CDR3 is 17 amino acids long. CDR3 amino acids: CASSLAGDPANTGELFF.

This chain links TRBV6-2 or TRBV6-3 with TRBJ1-5; TCRdb lists TRBD1, though no DNA is available to test this call. CDR1 and CDR2 (germline): MNHEY, SVGEGT. The CDR3 sequence is 16 residues long. The CDR3 region is CASSIHGTGGDQPQHF.

This chain connects TRBV5-1 to TRBJ2-7; TCRdb lists TRBD1, though no DNA is available to test this call. Germline CDR1 is SGHRS and CDR2 is YFSETQ. The CDR3 contains 14 residues. This chain's CDR3 is CASSLTGQAYEQYF.

V gene TRBV6-6 combines with J gene TRBJ2-5. This CDR3 comprises 14 residues. Germline loops: CDR1 MNHNY, CDR2 SVGAGI (reference sequence). CDR3 residues: CASSYSTGQETQYF.

The rearrangement uses TRBV9 and TRBJ1-1. CDR1 and CDR2 (germline): SGDLS, YYNGEE. The length of the CDR3 is 12 residues. The CDR3: CASSVGTTEAFF.

The chain uses TRBV7-8 and TRBJ2-2; TCRdb designates TRBD2, a call that cannot be tested without DNA. Germline V gene lookup returns CDR1 SGHVS and CDR2 FQNEAQ. The CDR3 consists of 16 residues. The CDR3 protein is CASTLASGSNTGELFF.

The chain has TRBV5-1 and TRBJ2-3. This CDR3 spans 13 amino acids. Looked up from germline, CDR1 is SGHRS and CDR2 is YFSETQ. The CDR3 sequence is CASSWTTSDTQYF.

The chain carries TRBV5-1 and TRBJ2-7; the TCRdb call, TRBD1, lacks DNA for checking. CDR3 length equals 14 residues. Germline V gives CDR1 SGHRS, CDR2 YFSETQ. The CDR3 here is CASSLGQRTGEQYF.

V usage is TRBV12-5 and J usage is TRBJ1-5. Germline-derived CDR1 and CDR2 are LGHNT and FRNRAP. The CDR3 is 16 amino acids. The CDR3: CASGIPRNPSNQPQHF.

The chain recombines TRBV28 with TRBJ2-5; there is no DNA to check the TCRdb D call of TRBD1. This CDR3 is built from 14 residues. The V gene's germline CDR1 is MDHEN and CDR2 SYDVKM. The CDR3 reads CASSRGTGGETQYF.